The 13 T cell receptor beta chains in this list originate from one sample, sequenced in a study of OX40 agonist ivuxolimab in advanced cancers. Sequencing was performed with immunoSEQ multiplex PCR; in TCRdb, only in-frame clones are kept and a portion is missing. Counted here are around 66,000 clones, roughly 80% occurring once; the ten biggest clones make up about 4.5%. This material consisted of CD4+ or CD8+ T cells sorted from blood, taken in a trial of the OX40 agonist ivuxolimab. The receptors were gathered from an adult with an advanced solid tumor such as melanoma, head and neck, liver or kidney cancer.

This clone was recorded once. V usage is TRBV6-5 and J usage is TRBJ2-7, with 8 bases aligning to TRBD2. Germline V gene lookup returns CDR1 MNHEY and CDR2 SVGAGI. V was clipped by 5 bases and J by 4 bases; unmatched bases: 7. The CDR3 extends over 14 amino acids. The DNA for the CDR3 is TGTGCCAGCAGTCGGGGGGGGATGATATACGAGCAGTACTTC. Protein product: CASSRGGMIYEQYF.

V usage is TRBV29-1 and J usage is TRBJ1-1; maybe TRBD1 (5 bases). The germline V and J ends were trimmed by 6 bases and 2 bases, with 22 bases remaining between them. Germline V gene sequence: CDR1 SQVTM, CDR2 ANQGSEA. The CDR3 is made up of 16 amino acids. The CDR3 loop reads CSVPHPDDSLNTEAFF. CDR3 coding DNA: TGCAGCGTCCCACATCCTGATGACAGCTTAAACACTGAAGCTTTCTTT.

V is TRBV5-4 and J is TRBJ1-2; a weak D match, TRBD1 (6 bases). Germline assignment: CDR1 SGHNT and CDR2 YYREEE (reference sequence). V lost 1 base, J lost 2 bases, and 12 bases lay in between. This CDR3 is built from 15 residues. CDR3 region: CASSLRGGSNYGYTF. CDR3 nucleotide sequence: TGTGCCAGCAGCTTGCGGGGGGGCTCAAACTATGGCTACACCTTC.

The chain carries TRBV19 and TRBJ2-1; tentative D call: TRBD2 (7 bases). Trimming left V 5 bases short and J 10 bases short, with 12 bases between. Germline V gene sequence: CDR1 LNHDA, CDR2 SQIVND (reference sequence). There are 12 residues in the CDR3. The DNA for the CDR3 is TGTGCCAGTAGTCCGAGGGGGGGCGAGCAGTTCTTC. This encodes CASSPRGGEQFF.

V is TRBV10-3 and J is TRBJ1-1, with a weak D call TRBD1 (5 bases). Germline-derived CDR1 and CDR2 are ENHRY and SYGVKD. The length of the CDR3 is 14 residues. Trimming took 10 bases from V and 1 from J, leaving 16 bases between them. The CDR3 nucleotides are TGTGCCACCGCCGGGACGGGGGGGAACACTGAAGCTTTCTTT. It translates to CATAGTGGNTEAFF.

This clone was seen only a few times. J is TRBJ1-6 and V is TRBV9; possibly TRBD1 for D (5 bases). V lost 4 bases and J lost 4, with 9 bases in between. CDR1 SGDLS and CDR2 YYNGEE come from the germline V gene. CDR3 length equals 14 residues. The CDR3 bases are TGTGCCAGCAGCTCGGGACGGTATAATTCACCCCTCCACTTT. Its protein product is CASSSGRYNSPLHF.

This CDR3 is CASSPSMDQPQHF. For the CDR3, the DNA is TGTGCCAGCTCACCGTCCATGGATCAGCCCCAGCATTTT. The J gene is TRBJ1-5, the V gene TRBV18; D call uncertain. Deletions cut 3 bases from V and 5 bases from J, with 8 bases between. Germline CDR1 reads KGHSH; CDR2 reads LQKENI. The CDR3 loop spans 13 amino acids.

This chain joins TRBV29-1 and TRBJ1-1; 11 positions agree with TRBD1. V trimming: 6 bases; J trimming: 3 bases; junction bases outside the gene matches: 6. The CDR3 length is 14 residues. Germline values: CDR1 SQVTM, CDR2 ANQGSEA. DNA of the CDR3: TGCAGCGTACGGGACAGGGGGTCGTACACTGAAGCTTTCTTT. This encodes CSVRDRGSYTEAFF.

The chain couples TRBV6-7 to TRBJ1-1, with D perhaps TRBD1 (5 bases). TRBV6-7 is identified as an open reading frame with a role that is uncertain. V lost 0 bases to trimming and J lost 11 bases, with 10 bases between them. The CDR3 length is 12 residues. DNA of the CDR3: TGTGCCAGCAGTTACTCGCAGGGACGGGCTTTCTTT. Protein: CASSYSQGRAFF.

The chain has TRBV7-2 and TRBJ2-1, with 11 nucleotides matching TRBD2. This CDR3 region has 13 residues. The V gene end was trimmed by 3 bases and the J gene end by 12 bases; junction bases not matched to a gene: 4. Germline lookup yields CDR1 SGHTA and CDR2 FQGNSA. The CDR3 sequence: CASSLVSGGAQFF. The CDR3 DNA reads TGTGCCAGCAGCTTGGTTAGCGGGGGGGCGCAGTTCTTC.

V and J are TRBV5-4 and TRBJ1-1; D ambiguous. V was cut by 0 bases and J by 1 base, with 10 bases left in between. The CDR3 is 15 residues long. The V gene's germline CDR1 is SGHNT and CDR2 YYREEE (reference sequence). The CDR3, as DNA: TGTGCCAGCAGCTTGGCCGGTCTGGGGAACACTGAAGCTTTCTTT. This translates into CASSLAGLGNTEAFF.

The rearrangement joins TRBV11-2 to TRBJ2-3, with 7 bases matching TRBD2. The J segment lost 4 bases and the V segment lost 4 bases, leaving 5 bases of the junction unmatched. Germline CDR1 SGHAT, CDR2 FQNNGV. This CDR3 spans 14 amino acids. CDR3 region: CASSSLASADTQYF. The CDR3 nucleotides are TGTGCCAGCAGCTCACTAGCGTCCGCAGATACGCAGTATTTT.

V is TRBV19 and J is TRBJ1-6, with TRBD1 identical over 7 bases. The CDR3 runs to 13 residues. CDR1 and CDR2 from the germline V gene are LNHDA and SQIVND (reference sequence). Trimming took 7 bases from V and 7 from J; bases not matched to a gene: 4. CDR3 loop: CASTAGGNSPLHF. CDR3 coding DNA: TGTGCCAGTACGGCAGGGGGAAATTCACCCCTCCACTTT.